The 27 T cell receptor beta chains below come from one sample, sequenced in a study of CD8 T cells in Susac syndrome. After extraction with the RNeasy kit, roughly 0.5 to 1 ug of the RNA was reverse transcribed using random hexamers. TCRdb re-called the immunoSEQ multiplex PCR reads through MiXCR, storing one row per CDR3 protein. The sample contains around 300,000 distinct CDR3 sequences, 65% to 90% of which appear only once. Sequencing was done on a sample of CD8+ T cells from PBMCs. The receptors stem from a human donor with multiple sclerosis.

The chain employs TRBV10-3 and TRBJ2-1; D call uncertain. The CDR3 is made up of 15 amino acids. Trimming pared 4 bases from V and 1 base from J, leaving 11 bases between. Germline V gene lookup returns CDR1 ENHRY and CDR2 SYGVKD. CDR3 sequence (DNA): TGTGCCATCAGTGGGTTCCTGGAATCCTACAATGAGCAGTTCTTC. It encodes CAISGFLESYNEQFF.

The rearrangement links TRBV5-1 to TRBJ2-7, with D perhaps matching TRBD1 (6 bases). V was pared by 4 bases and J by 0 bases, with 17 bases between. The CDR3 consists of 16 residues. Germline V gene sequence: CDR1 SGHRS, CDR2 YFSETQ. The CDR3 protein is CASSIQGPPSSYEQYF. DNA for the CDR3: TGCGCCAGCAGCATACAGGGACCCCCTTCCTCCTACGAGCAGTACTTC.

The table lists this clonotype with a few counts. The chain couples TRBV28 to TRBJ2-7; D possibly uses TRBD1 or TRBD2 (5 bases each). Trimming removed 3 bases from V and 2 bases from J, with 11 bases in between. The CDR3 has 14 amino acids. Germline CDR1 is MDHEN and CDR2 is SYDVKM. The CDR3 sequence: CASSLGTVTYEQYF. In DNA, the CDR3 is TGTGCCAGCAGTTTGGGGACGGTGACCTACGAGCAGTACTTC. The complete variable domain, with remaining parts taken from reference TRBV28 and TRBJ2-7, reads DVKVTQSSRYLVKRTGEKVFLECVQDMDHENMFWYRQDPGLGLRLIYFSYDVKMKEKGDIPEGYSVSREKKERFSLILESASTNQTSMYLCASSLGTVTYEQYFGPGTRLTVT.

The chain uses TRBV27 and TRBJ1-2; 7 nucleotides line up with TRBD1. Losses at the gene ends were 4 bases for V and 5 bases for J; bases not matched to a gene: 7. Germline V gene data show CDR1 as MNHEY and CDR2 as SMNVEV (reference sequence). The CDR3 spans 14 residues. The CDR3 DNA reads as TGTGCCAGCAGTTCGACTACAGGGGCGTATGGCTACACCTTC. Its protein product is CASSSTTGAYGYTF.

CDR3 DNA sequence: TGTGCCAGCAGTTACAGCCTATGGTGGAGACGCACAGATACGCAGTATTTT. Protein: CASSYSLWWRRTDTQYF. This chain connects TRBV6-7 to TRBJ2-3; D ambiguous. TRBV6-7 is an open reading frame, and its role is uncertain. CDR3 length: 17 amino acids. Trimming took off 2 bases at V and 1 base at J, with 16 bases between the two ends.

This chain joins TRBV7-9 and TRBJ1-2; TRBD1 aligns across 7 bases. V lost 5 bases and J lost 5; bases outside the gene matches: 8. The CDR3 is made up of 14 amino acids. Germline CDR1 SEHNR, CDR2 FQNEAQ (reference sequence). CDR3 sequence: CASSLGQAWYGYTF. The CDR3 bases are TGTGCCAGCAGCCTAGGACAGGCATGGTATGGCTACACCTTC.

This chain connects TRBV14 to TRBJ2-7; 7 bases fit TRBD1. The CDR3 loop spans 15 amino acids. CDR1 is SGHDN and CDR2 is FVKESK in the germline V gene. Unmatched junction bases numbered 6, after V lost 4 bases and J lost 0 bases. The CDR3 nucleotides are TGTGCCAGCAGCCGGCCCGGGGACAGCTCCTACGAGCAGTACTTC. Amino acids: CASSRPGDSSYEQYF.

CDR3 sequence: CASSQRERELWEQYF. The CDR3 region has the DNA TGTGCCAGCAGCCAAAGAGAGCGGGAGCTTTGGGAGCAGTACTTC. V and J are TRBV11-2 and TRBJ2-7; 8 positions match TRBD2. The CDR3 has 15 residues. V shed 5 bases, J shed 7 bases, and the junction held 13 bases outside the gene matches. The germline CDR1 and CDR2 sequences are SGHAT and FQNNGV.

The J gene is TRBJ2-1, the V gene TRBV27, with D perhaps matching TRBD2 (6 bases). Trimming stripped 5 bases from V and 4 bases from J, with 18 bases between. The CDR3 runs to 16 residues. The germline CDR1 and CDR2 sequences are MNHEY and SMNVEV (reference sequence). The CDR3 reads CASSPRDSGQYNEQFF. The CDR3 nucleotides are TGTGCCAGCAGTCCCCGGGACTCCGGCCAATACAATGAGCAGTTCTTC.

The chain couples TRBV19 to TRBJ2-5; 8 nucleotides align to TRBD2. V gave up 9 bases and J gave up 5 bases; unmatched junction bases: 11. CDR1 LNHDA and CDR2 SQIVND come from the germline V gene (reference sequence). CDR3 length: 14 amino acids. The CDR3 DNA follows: TGTGCCAGCCGCCCCGCGGGGGGATTGGAGACCCAGTACTTC. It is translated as CASRPAGGLETQYF.

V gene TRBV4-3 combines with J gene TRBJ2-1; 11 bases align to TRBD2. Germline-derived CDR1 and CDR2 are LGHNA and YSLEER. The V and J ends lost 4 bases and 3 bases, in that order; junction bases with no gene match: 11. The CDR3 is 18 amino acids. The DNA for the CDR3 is TGCGCCAGCAGCCGCGAAGAGGGCGGGACTAGCGGCTACAATGAGCAGTTCTTC. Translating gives CASSREEGGTSGYNEQFF.

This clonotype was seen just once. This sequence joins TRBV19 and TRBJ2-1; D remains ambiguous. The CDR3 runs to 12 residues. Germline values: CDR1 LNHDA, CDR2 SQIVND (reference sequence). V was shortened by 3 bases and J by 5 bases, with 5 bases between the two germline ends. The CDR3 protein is CASSIVDNEQFF. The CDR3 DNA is TGTGCCAGTAGTATCGTCGACAATGAGCAGTTCTTC.

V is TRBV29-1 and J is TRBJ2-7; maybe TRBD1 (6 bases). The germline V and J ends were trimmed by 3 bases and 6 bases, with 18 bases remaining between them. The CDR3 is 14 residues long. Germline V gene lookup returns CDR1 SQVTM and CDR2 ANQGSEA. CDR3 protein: CSVEFRGRSGEQYF. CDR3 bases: TGCAGCGTTGAGTTCAGGGGTCGCTCGGGCGAGCAGTACTTC.

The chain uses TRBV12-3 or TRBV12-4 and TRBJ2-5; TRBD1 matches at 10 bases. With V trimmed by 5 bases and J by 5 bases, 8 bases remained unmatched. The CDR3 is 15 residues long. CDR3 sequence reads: CASSPDRGLRETQYF. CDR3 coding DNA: TGTGCCAGCAGTCCCGACAGGGGGCTGAGGGAGACCCAGTACTTC.

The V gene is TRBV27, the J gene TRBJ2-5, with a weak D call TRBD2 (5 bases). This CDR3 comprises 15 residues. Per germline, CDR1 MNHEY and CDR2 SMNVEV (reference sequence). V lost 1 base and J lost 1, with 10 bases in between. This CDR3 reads CASSLYLGGQETQYF. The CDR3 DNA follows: TGTGCCAGCAGTTTATATCTTGGAGGCCAAGAGACCCAGTACTTC.

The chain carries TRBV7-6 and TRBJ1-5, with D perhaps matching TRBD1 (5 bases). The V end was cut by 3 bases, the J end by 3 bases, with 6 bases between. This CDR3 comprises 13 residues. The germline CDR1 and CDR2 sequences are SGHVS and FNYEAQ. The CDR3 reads CASSLGTNQPQHF. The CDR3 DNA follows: TGTGCCAGCAGCTTGGGGACCAATCAGCCCCAGCATTTT.

CDR3 region: CASSCGQDTEAFF. Written as DNA, the CDR3 is TGCGCCAGCAGCTGCGGACAGGACACTGAAGCTTTCTTT. V gene TRBV5-1 combines with J gene TRBJ1-1, with 7 bases fitting TRBD1. Germline loops: CDR1 SGHRS, CDR2 YFSETQ. The trim removed 3 bases at V and 3 bases at J, leaving 2 bases unmatched. The CDR3 is 13 residues long.

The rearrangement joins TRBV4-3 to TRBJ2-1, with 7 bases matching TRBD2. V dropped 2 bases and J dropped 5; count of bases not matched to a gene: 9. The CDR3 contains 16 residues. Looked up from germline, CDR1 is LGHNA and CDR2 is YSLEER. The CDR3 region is CASSQMYPSGDNEQFF. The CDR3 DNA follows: TGCGCCAGCAGCCAAATGTACCCTAGCGGAGACAATGAGCAGTTCTTC.

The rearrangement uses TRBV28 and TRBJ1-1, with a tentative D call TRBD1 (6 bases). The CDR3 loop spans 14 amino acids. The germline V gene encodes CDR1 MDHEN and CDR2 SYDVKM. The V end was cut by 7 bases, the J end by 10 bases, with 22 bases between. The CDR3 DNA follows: TGTGCCAGCAATCACCCGTCTATCAGGGGCCCAGCTTTCTTT. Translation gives CASNHPSIRGPAFF.

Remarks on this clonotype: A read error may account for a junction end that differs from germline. The CDR3 loop reads CASSVWGSSYEKYF. DNA for the CDR3: TGTGCCAGCAGCGTGTGGGGGAGCTCCTACGAGAAGTACTTC. The chain employs TRBV9 and TRBJ2-7; either TRBD1 or TRBD2 may supply D (5 bases each). This CDR3 has 14 amino acids. Looked up from germline, CDR1 is SGDLS and CDR2 is YYNGEE.

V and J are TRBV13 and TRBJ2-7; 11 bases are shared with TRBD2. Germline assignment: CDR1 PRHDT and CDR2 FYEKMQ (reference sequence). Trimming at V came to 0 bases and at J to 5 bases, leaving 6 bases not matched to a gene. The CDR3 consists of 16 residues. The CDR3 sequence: CASSLGLAGGPNEQYF. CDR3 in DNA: TGTGCCAGCAGCTTAGGCCTAGCGGGAGGCCCCAACGAGCAGTACTTC.

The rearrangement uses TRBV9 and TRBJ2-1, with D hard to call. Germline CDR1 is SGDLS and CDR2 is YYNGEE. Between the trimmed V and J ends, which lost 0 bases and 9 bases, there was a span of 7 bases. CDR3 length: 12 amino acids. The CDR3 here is CASSVDGVEQFF. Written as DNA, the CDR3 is TGTGCCAGCAGCGTAGATGGAGTTGAGCAGTTCTTC.

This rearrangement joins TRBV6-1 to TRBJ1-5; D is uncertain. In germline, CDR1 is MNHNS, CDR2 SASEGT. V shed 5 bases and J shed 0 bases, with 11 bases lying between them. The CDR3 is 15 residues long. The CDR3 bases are TGTGCCAGCAGTAAGGTAGGAGTTAGCAATCAGCCCCAGCATTTT. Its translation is CASSKVGVSNQPQHF.

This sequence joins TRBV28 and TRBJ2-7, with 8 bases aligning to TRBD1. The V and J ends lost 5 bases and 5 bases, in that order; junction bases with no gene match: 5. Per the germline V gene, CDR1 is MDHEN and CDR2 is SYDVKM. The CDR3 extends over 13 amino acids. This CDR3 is CASSPSDRDEQYF. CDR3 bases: TGTGCCAGCAGTCCCTCGGACAGGGACGAGCAGTACTTC. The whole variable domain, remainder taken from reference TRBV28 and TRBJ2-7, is DVKVTQSSRYLVKRTGEKVFLECVQDMDHENMFWYRQDPGLGLRLIYFSYDVKMKEKGDIPEGYSVSREKKERFSLILESASTNQTSMYLCASSPSDRDEQYFGPGTRLTVT.

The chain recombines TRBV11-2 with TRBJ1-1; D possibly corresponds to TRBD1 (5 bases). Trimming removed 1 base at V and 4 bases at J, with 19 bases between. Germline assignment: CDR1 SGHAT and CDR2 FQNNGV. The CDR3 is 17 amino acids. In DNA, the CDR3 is TGTGCCAGCAGCTTAGTTCTCCGGCAGGGCCTTACCACTGAAGCTTTCTTT. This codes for CASSLVLRQGLTTEAFF.

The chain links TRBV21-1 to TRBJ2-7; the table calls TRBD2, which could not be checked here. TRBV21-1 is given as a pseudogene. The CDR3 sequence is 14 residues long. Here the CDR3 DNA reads TGTGCCAGCACCACTCGCGGGAGGGTCTCCGAGCAGTACTTC. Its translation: CASTTRGRVSEQYF.

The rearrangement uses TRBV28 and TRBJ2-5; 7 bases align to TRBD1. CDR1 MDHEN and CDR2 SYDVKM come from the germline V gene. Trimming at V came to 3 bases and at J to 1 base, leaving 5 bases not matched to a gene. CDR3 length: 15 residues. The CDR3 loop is CASSFTGAGQETQYF. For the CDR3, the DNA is TGTGCCAGCAGTTTTACAGGGGCGGGCCAAGAGACCCAGTACTTC. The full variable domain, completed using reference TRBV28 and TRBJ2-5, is DVKVTQSSRYLVKRTGEKVFLECVQDMDHENMFWYRQDPGLGLRLIYFSYDVKMKEKGDIPEGYSVSREKKERFSLILESASTNQTSMYLCASSFTGAGQETQYFGPGTRLLVL.